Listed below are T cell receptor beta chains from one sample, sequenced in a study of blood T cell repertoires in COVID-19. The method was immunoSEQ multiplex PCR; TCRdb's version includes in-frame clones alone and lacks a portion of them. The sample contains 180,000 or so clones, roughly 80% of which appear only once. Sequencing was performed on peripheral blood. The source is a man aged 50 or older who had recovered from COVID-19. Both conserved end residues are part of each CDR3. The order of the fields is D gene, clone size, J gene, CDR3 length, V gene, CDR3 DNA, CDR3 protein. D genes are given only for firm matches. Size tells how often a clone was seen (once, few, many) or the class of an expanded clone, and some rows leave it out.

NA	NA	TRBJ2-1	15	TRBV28	TGTGCCAGCATCCCCCCCGGGCAGGGATACAATGAGCAGTTCTTC	CASIPPGQGYNEQFF
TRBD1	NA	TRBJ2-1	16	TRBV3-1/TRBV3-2	TGTGCCAGCAGCCAGACCCCCGGGACAGGGGTTGATGAGCAGTTCTTC	CASSQTPGTGVDEQFF
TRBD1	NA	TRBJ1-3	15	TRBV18	TGTGCCAGCTCACGGGACAGCGGCTCTGGAAACACCATATATTTT	CASSRDSGSGNTIYF
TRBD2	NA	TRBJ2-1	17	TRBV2	TGTGCCAGCAGTGTAGGAGGAGTAGCGGGAGTACAGGATGAGCAGTTCTTC	CASSVGGVAGVQDEQFF
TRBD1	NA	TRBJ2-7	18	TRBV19	TGTGCCAGTAGTCTCCCCCCCGCGACAGGGGGCCTAGGTTACGAGCAGTACTTC	CASSLPPATGGLGYEQYF
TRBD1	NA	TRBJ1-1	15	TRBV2	TGTGCCAGCAGTACCCCGGGACAGGCGAACACTGAAGCTTTCTTT	CASSTPGQANTEAFF
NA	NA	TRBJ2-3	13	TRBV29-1	TGCAGCGTTGAAGTAGCGATAGTCTATACGCAGTATTTT	CSVEVAIVYTQYF
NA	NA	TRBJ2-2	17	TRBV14	TGTGCCAGCAGCCCCCTTGAGAATTTCCGGAACACCGGGGAGCTGTTTTTT	CASSPLENFRNTGELFF
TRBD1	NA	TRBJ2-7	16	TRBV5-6	TGTGCCAGCAGCTCGGAACCGGGACAGGGGCCATACGAGCAGTACTTC	CASSSEPGQGPYEQYF
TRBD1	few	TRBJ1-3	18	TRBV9	TGTGCCAGCAGCGTAGCACAGGGGACCGAATCCGCTGTAAACACCATATATTTT	CASSVAQGTESAVNTIYF
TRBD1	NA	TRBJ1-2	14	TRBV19	TGTGCCAGTAGTATTTCGCCAGGGGGCTATGGCTACACCTTC	CASSISPGGYGYTF
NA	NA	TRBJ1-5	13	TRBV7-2	TGTGCCAGCAGCTTACTAAGACAAAAGCCCCAGCATTTT	CASSLLRQKPQHF
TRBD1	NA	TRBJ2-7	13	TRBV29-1	TGCAGCGTTGGCCCGCAGGGGGCGACCGAGCAGTACTTC	CSVGPQGATEQYF
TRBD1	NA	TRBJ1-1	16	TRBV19	TGTGCCAGTAGTGGTCCGCGAGAAGAAACAGGGGTAATCGCTTTCTTT	CASSGPREETGVIAFF
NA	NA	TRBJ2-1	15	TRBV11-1	TGTGCCAGCAGCTTATTGAGGGCGGCCTACAATGAGCAGTTCTTC	CASSLLRAAYNEQFF
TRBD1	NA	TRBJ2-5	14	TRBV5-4	TGTGCCGTTTCTCCGACAGGGGTAGCAGAGACCCAGTACTTC	CAVSPTGVAETQYF
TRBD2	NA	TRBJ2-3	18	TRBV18	TGTGCCAGCTCACCAAAACTGCTGACTAGCGGGTCCACAGATACGCAGTATTTT	CASSPKLLTSGSTDTQYF
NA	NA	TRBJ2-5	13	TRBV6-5	TGTGCCAGCAGTCAACATGGGGGGGAGACCCAGTACTTC	CASSQHGGETQYF
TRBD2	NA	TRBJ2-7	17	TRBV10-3	TGTGCCATCAGCCAATCAGGACTAGCGGGAGTGACTGGCGAGCAGTACTTC	CAISQSGLAGVTGEQYF
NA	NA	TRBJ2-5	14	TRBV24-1	TGTGCCACCAGTGATTCAACTAGAACGGAGACCCAGTACTTC	CATSDSTRTETQYF
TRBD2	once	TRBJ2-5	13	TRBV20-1	TGCAGTGCTAGTCAGCGGGAGTGGGAGACCCAGTACTTC	CSASQREWETQYF
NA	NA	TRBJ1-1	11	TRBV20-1	TGCAGTGCTAGAGATGCGGTTGAAGCTTTCTTT	CSARDAVEAFF
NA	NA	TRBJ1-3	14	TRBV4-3	TGCGCCAGCAGCCAAGACCCAGGGAGAAACACCATATATTTT	CASSQDPGRNTIYF
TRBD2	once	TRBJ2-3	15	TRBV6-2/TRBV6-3	TGTGCCAGCAGTTACGGAGCGGGAGACCCAGATACGCAGTATTTT	CASSYGAGDPDTQYF
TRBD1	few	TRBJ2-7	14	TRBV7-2	TGTGCCAGCAGCTTAGGACAGGGGGAATACGAGCAGTACTTC	CASSLGQGEYEQYF
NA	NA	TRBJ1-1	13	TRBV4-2	TGTGCCAGCAGCCAAGGTCGGGGAACTGAAGCTTTCTTT	CASSQGRGTEAFF
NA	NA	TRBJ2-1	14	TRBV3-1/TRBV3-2	TGTGCCAGCAGCCCCCAGCGGAACTACAATGAGCAGTTCTTC	CASSPQRNYNEQFF
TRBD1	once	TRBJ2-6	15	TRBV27	TGTGCCAGCAGCCTCGGGACAGTGGGGGCCAACGTCCTGACTTTC	CASSLGTVGANVLTF
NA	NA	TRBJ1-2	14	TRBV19	TGTGCCAACACCGCCCGGGACATTAACTATGGCTACACCTTC	CANTARDINYGYTF
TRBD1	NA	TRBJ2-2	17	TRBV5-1	TGCGCCAGCAGCTTGAGGGCAGGGGGCGCGAACACCGGGGAGCTGTTTTTT	CASSLRAGGANTGELFF
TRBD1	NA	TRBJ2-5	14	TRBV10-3	TGTGCCATCAGTGGTTCAGGGGGTGAAGAGACCCAGTACTTC	CAISGSGGEETQYF
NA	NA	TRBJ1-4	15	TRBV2	TGTGCCAGCAGTGACTCCTCCGGGTCTAATGAAAAACTGTTTTTT	CASSDSSGSNEKLFF
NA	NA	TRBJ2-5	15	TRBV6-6	TGTGCCAGCGCCCATGTTGGGAGGGGGAAAGAGACCCAGTACTTC	CASAHVGRGKETQYF
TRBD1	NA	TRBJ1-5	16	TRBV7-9	TGTGCCAGCAGCGGGACAGGGGAAGGTAGCAATCAGCCCCAGCATTTT	CASSGTGEGSNQPQHF
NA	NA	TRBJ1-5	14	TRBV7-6	TGTGCCAGCAGCTTACGCGCCAACAATCAGCCCCAGCATTTT	CASSLRANNQPQHF
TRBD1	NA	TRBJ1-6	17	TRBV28	TGTGCCAGCAGTTTGTCCGGGACAGAGACCTATAATTCACCCCTCCACTTT	CASSLSGTETYNSPLHF
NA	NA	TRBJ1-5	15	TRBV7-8	TGTGCCAGCAGCTCACTAATTGGTAGCAATCAGCCCCAGCATTTT	CASSSLIGSNQPQHF
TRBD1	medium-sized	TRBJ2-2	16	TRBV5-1	TGCGCCACCAAGGACAGGGGGCATATTCACACCGGGGAGCTGTTTTTT	CATKDRGHIHTGELFF
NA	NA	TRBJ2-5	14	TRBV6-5	TGTGCCAGCAGCCGACGATCCGGGTGGGAGACCCAGTACTTC	CASSRRSGWETQYF
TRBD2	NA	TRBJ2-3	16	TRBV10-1	TGCGCCAGCAGTGAGTCTGTAGCGGGAGGGGCAGATACGCAGTATTTT	CASSESVAGGADTQYF
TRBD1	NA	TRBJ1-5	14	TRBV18	TGTGCCAGCTCACAGGGGGCCCGTGGTCAGCCCCAGCATTTT	CASSQGARGQPQHF
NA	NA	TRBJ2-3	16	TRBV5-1	TGCGCCAGCAGCTTGACCGGGCGGGCATTCACAGATACGCAGTATTTT	CASSLTGRAFTDTQYF
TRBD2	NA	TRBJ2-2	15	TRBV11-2	TGTGCCAGCAGCTCTCTACTAGCGTTCATGGGGGAGCTGTTTTTT	CASSSLLAFMGELFF
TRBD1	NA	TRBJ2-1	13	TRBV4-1	TGCGCCAGCAGCCCAGACAGGGGGAATGAGCAGTTCTTC	CASSPDRGNEQFF
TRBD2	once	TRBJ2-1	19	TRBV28	TGTGCCAGCAGTTCACCGGGACTAGCGGGAGTCTCGACCTACAATGAGCAGTTCTTC	CASSSPGLAGVSTYNEQFF
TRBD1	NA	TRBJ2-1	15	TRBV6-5	TGTGCCAGCAGGGAGCGGGACAGGGGTCGCAATGAGCAGTTCTTC	CASRERDRGRNEQFF
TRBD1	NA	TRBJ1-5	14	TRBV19	TGTGCCAGTAGTTTTGCAGGGGGTAATCAGCCCCAGCATTTT	CASSFAGGNQPQHF
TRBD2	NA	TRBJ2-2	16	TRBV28	TGTGCCAGCCGGACTAGCGGGAGACCAGACACCGGGGAGCTGTTTTTT	CASRTSGRPDTGELFF
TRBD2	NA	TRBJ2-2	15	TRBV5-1	TGCGCCAGCAGCTTGGGACTAGCGGGCACCGGGGAGCTGTTTTTT	CASSLGLAGTGELFF
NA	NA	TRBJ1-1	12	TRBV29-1	TGCAGCGTATCGACAGTGAACACTGAAGCTTTCTTT	CSVSTVNTEAFF
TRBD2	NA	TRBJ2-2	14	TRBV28	TGTGCCTCTGGAGCGGGGGCGAACACCGGGGAGCTGTTTTTT	CASGAGANTGELFF
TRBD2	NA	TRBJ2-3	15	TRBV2	TGTGCCAGCAGTGGACTAGCGGGAGGGGGGGATACGCAGTATTTT	CASSGLAGGGDTQYF
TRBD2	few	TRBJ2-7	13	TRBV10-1	TGCGCCAGCAGTGACAAGCGGGACCACGAGCAGTACTTC	CASSDKRDHEQYF
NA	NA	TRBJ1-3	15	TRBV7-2	TGTGCCAGCAGCTTATCGGGGAAAACTGGAAACACCATATATTTT	CASSLSGKTGNTIYF